A single sample gave rise to the 20 T cell receptor beta chains below, sequenced in a study of identifying expanded T cells in peripheral blood. Measured with immunoSEQ multiplex PCR; TCRdb has only the in-frame clones, and not every one. The profile shows 60,000 to 65,000 clones, roughly four fifths of them singletons. Material: blood. These receptors were taken from a person between 18 and 75 years old in good health.

The chain recombines TRBV5-6 with TRBJ2-5; 7 bases are shared with TRBD2. V dropped 4 bases and J dropped 2; count of bases not matched to a gene: 8. Germline assignment: CDR1 SGHDT and CDR2 YYEEEE. The CDR3 is made up of 15 amino acids. The CDR3 DNA is TGTGCCAGCAGCATGTCGGGGGGAGCTCAAGAGACCCAGTACTTC. Translation: CASSMSGGAQETQYF.

This clone was detected once. The V call is TRBV12-1, the J call TRBJ2-5. TRBV12-1 is a pseudogene segment. The CDR3 length is 18 residues. This CDR3 reads CASSFAPPGSPRAETQYF. The DNA of the CDR3 is TGTGCCAGCAGCTTCGCTCCTCCGGGCTCTCCCCGAGCGGAGACCCAGTACTTC.

The V call is TRBV5-8, the J call TRBJ2-2; TRBD1 is a possible D gene (5 bases). Trimming took off 5 bases at V and 2 bases at J, with 16 bases between the two ends. CDR1 is SGHTS and CDR2 is YDEGEE in the germline V gene. The CDR3 has 16 amino acids. The CDR3 sequence is CASRVAPRVNTGELFF. DNA for the CDR3: TGTGCCAGCAGGGTCGCCCCCAGGGTTAACACCGGGGAGCTGTTTTTT.

Only a few counts were recorded for this clone. The V and J genes are TRBV7-6 and TRBJ2-2; the D is unclear. The CDR3 runs to 18 residues. The germline V and J ends were trimmed by 1 base and 1 base, with 16 bases remaining between them. Germline V CDR1 and CDR2: SGHVS, FNYEAQ. The CDR3 sequence: CASSLVGGGGGNTGELFF. CDR3 coding DNA: TGTGCCAGCAGCTTAGTGGGTGGCGGTGGCGGGAACACCGGGGAGCTGTTTTTT.

The chain joins TRBV11-3 to TRBJ2-7, with a weak D call TRBD2 (5 bases). In germline, CDR1 is SGHNT, CDR2 YENEEA. V lost 0 bases, J lost 4 bases, and 10 bases lay in between. The CDR3 contains 14 residues. The CDR3 is CASSLEGAGYEQYF. The CDR3 region has the DNA TGTGCCAGCAGCTTAGAGGGAGCTGGGTACGAGCAGTACTTC.

V and J are TRBV6-6 and TRBJ2-2; possibly TRBD1 for D (7 bases). V lost 8 bases and J lost 4, with 17 bases in between. The CDR3 is made up of 15 amino acids. Germline V gives CDR1 MNHNY, CDR2 SVGAGI (reference sequence). The CDR3 nucleotides read TGTGCCAGCGTCGGAGGGGGCCTAAGCACCGGGGAGCTGTTTTTT. As protein: CASVGGGLSTGELFF.

The V call is TRBV29-1, the J call TRBJ1-1; 7 bases map to TRBD1. CDR3 length: 14 residues. V lost 7 bases and J lost 1; bases outside the gene matches: 9. CDR1 is SQVTM, CDR2 ANQGSEA, per germline. The DNA for the CDR3 is TGCAGCGGCCACCCCGGGACAGCGAACACTGAAGCTTTCTTT. Its protein is CSGHPGTANTEAFF.

This sequence joins TRBV14 and TRBJ1-4; no clear D gene. The CDR3 is 17 amino acids. The germline V gene encodes CDR1 SGHDN and CDR2 FVKESK. The V and J ends lost 0 bases and 5 bases respectively, with 16 bases between them. CDR3 in amino acids: CASSQDGGVRVNEKLFF. DNA for the CDR3: TGTGCCAGCAGCCAAGATGGCGGGGTCAGAGTAAATGAAAAACTGTTTTTT.

The J gene is TRBJ1-5, the V gene TRBV5-8, with D possibly TRBD1 on 5 matching bases. Germline V gene data show CDR1 as SGHTS and CDR2 as YDEGEE. This CDR3 is built from 14 residues. V lost 5 bases and J lost 7, with 16 bases in between. The CDR3 spells CASSFGDLNQPQHF. The CDR3 region has the DNA TGTGCCAGCAGTTTTGGGGACCTTAACCAGCCCCAGCATTTT.

The chain joins TRBV2 to TRBJ2-1, with a possible D match to TRBD2 (6 bases). Looked up from germline, CDR1 is SNHLY and CDR2 is FYNNEI. The CDR3 extends over 15 amino acids. Trimming left V 7 bases short and J 0 bases short, with 13 bases between. CDR3 nucleotides: TGTGCCAGCATAAAAGGAGGGAGCTCCTACAATGAGCAGTTCTTC. Translated, it gives CASIKGGSSYNEQFF.

This clone is a singleton in its sample. The chain carries TRBV2 and TRBJ1-1; tentative D call: TRBD1 (5 bases). CDR1 is SNHLY, CDR2 FYNNEI, per germline. Trimming took 1 base from V and 4 from J, leaving 16 bases between them. The CDR3 sequence is 16 residues long. This CDR3 reads CASSEETAQPRTEAFF. As DNA, the CDR3 is TGTGCCAGCAGTGAAGAGACAGCTCAACCTCGCACTGAAGCTTTCTTT.

DNA for the CDR3: TGTGCCAGCAGCCGAATTCGGACTAGCGGAGAGACCCAGTACTTC. It specifies CASSRIRTSGETQYF. This chain uses TRBV7-9 with TRBJ2-5, with 10 bases that match TRBD2. Germline V gene sequence: CDR1 SEHNR, CDR2 FQNEAQ (reference sequence). The J segment lost 4 bases and the V segment lost 5 bases, leaving 7 bases of the junction unmatched. The length of the CDR3 is 15 residues.

The chain is built from TRBV5-1 and TRBJ1-1; D uncertain. The CDR3 consists of 13 residues. Germline CDR1 is SGHRS and CDR2 is YFSETQ. Trimming pared 3 bases from V and 2 bases from J, leaving 8 bases between. The CDR3 spells CASSSLPNTEAFF. In DNA, the CDR3 is TGCGCCAGCAGCTCCCTCCCCAACACTGAAGCTTTCTTT.

The chain recombines TRBV5-6 with TRBJ1-1; the D is unclear. The CDR3 loop spans 15 amino acids. The germline CDR1 and CDR2 sequences are SGHDT and YYEEEE. V was shortened by 0 bases and J by 5 bases, with 14 bases between the two germline ends. The CDR3 DNA sequence: TGTGCCAGCAGCTTGGTACCTACGGTAGGGACTGAAGCTTTCTTT. This codes for CASSLVPTVGTEAFF.

On this clone itself: Mismatch with germline at one junction end may stem from a read error. The V call is TRBV5-1, the J call TRBJ1-2; possible D gene TRBD1, 6 bases. This CDR3 spans 11 amino acids. Germline V gene lookup returns CDR1 SGHRS and CDR2 YFSETQ. The CDR3 DNA reads TGCGCCAGCAGCCTGAGGGGGGACGTTTCCTTC. Protein: CASSLRGDVSF.

The V gene is TRBV30, the J gene TRBJ2-7; D may be TRBD1 (6 bases). The CDR3 loop spans 11 amino acids. CDR1 and CDR2 from the germline V gene are GTSNPN and SVGIG (reference sequence). Trimming took off 7 bases at V and 3 bases at J, with 10 bases between the two ends. The CDR3 is CASQTGYEQYF. Written as DNA, the CDR3 is TGTGCCTCCCAGACAGGCTACGAGCAGTACTTC. Using reference TRBV30 and TRBJ2-7 for the parts outside the CDR3, the full variable domain is SQTIHQWPATLVQPVGSPLSLECTVEGTSNPNLYWYRQAAGRGLQLLFYSVGIGQISSEVPQNLSASRPQDRQFILSSKKLLLSDSGFYLCASQTGYEQYFGPGTRLTVT.

The chain couples TRBV6-5 to TRBJ1-2; no clear D. Trimming left V 2 bases short and J 4 bases short, with 8 bases between. From germline, CDR1 is MNHEY and CDR2 SVGAGI. The CDR3 extends over 13 amino acids. Written as DNA, the CDR3 is TGTGCCAGCAGTTACACCTCCGGCTATGGCTACACCTTC. It translates to CASSYTSGYGYTF.

The chain uses TRBV6-4 and TRBJ2-4; no firm D call. The V gene's germline CDR1 is MRHNA and CDR2 SNTAGT. The CDR3 has 17 residues. The germline V and J ends were trimmed by 0 bases and 1 base, with 13 bases remaining between them. CDR3 sequence: CASSDSNFRFAKNIQYF. CDR3 DNA sequence: TGTGCCAGCAGTGACTCCAATTTTAGGTTTGCCAAAAACATTCAGTACTTC.

This sequence joins TRBV5-4 and TRBJ2-3; the D is unclear. Germline V gene data show CDR1 as SGHNT and CDR2 as YYREEE (reference sequence). The CDR3 runs to 13 residues. V shed 2 bases and J shed 2 bases, with 6 bases lying between them. CDR3 loop: CASSFSHTDTQYF. The CDR3 DNA is TGTGCCAGCAGCTTTTCTCACACAGATACGCAGTATTTT.

The chain links TRBV4-1 to TRBJ2-7, with TRBD2 identical over 7 bases. V shed 4 bases, J shed 4 bases, and the junction held 7 bases outside the gene matches. The CDR3 is 14 amino acids. Germline assignment: CDR1 MGHRA and CDR2 YSYEKL. For the CDR3, the DNA is TGCGCCAGCAGCCTTAGAGCGGGACTATACGAGCAGTACTTC. The encoded protein is CASSLRAGLYEQYF.